This TCR beta chain is from a study of blood T cell repertoires in COVID-19. Study-wide background: Donors in the United States, Italy and Spain gave samples during acute or convalescent COVID-19. The analysed material was cDNA or gDNA that came from T cells, B-cell-depleted T cells, or PBMCs.

Germline V gives CDR1 GTSNPN, CDR2 SVGIG (reference sequence). The CDR3 loop spans 14 amino acids. Trimming stripped 4 bases from V and 1 base from J, with 10 bases between. During active infection, Seattle patients enrolled and were then monitored through disease. Original methodology: Amplification of reference gene primers provided the estimated nucleated cell counts. Clones were read by immunoSEQ multiplex PCR, and TCRdb kept only the in-frame ones, dropping some. V and J calls and clone size follow that table, whereas D and trimming were derived from the DNA. The sample yields roughly 340,000 clones, about nine tenths seen once.

The V gene is TRBV30, the J gene TRBJ2-2, with a possible D match to TRBD2 (5 bases). This TCR derives from a woman in her sixties or seventies with COVID-19, enrolled during active disease. The sample taken for sequencing was peripheral blood. The CDR3 sequence is CAWNRGENTGELFF. For the CDR3, the DNA is TGTGCCTGGAATCGGGGAGAGAACACCGGGGAGCTGTTTTTT. Together with reference TRBV30 and TRBJ2-2, the CDR3 gives the full variable domain: SQTIHQWPATLVQPVGSPLSLECTVEGTSNPNLYWYRQAAGRGLQLLFYSVGIGQISSEVPQNLSASRPQDRQFILSSKKLLLSDSGFYLCAWNRGENTGELFFGEGSRLTVL.